The next 23 T cell receptor beta chains were all read from a single sample in a study of shared clonotypes between healthy human individuals (dated by TCRdb to about 2020). Library preparation used the immunoSEQ multiplex PCR assay. Imported from immuneACCESS, the table was reduced by TCRdb to in-frame sequences with V and J called. These copies leave out some clones; in studies compared against another copy, an unresolved V gene accounts for under half, and the cause of the remainder is not known. Within this sample are around 940,000 clones, with approximately 80% of them counted one time only. Around 1.4% of the sample is taken by the ten largest. The material sequenced was memory CD4+ T cells sorted from blood. The sample's cell subset or site label, in plain terms: CD45RA-negative fraction. The receptor set was obtained from a man between 18 and 29 years old in good health.

This clone came up a few times. The genes are TRBV18 and TRBJ2-3; tentatively, D is TRBD2 (7 bases). Germline V gene sequence: CDR1 KGHSH, CDR2 LQKENI. Trimming took off 3 bases at V and 6 bases at J, with 13 bases between the two ends. This CDR3 has 14 amino acids. DNA for the CDR3: TGTGCCAGCTCACCGTGGGGGGGCGTGGATACGCAGTATTTT. Its protein is CASSPWGGVDTQYF.

This clone showed up just a few times. The chain employs TRBV6-1 and TRBJ2-4; no reliable D call. Trimming cost V 2 bases and J 0 bases, with 14 bases left between them. Per germline, CDR1 MNHNS and CDR2 SASEGT. This CDR3 is 17 amino acids long. The CDR3 nucleotides read TGTGCCAGCAGTGAACAACAGTCCCTAGTAGCCAAAAACATTCAGTACTTC. Translated: CASSEQQSLVAKNIQYF.

This clone showed up just a few times. The CDR3 here is CASSPRGETEAFF. CDR3 bases: TGTGCCAGCTCTCCCAGGGGGGAAACTGAAGCTTTCTTT. This chain joins TRBV2 and TRBJ1-1; 7 positions agree with TRBD1. V trimming: 8 bases; J trimming: 5 bases; junction bases outside the gene matches: 8. CDR3 length equals 13 residues. CDR1 and CDR2 (germline): SNHLY, FYNNEI.

The chain is built from TRBV20-1 and TRBJ1-2; 10 positions agree with TRBD1. Germline CDR1 and CDR2: DFQATT and SNEGSKA (reference sequence). The CDR3 runs to 11 residues. V was pared by 5 bases and J by 10 bases, with 4 bases of the junction left unmatched. Here the CDR3 reads CSAPGQGIYTF. CDR3 DNA: TGCAGTGCTCCGGGACAGGGGATCTACACCTTC.

The chain couples TRBV19 to TRBJ2-7, with 9 bases fitting TRBD2. The CDR3 is 20 residues long. V lost 3 bases and J lost 0; bases outside the gene matches: 18. Germline V gene lookup returns CDR1 LNHDA and CDR2 SQIVND (reference sequence). The CDR3 nucleotides are TGTGCCAGTAGTATTGGCGACTCGGGACTAGCAGATTGGGGCTCCTACGAGCAGTACTTC. It yields the protein CASSIGDSGLADWGSYEQYF.

The genes are TRBV10-3 and TRBJ2-1, with D perhaps being TRBD1 or TRBD2 (6 bases each). V lost 6 bases and J lost 9, with 21 bases in between. CDR3 length: 15 amino acids. Germline lookup yields CDR1 ENHRY and CDR2 SYGVKD. The CDR3 DNA sequence: TGTGCCATCAGGATTAGCGTCGGGGGCTCGGGTGAGCAGTTCTTC. Its translation: CAIRISVGGSGEQFF.

A note on this clone: Other nucleotide sequences in the sample specify the same CDR3. V usage is TRBV11-2 and J usage is TRBJ2-2; D perhaps matches TRBD2 (5 bases). Germline loops: CDR1 SGHAT, CDR2 FQNNGV. This CDR3 is built from 13 residues. Trimming removed 5 bases from V and 8 bases from J, with 12 bases in between. Here the CDR3 reads CASSPPLAGELFF. In DNA, the CDR3 is TGTGCCAGCAGCCCCCCGTTAGCGGGGGAGCTGTTTTTT.

The table lists this clone with a few counts. This chain links TRBV5-1 with TRBJ2-7; D not resolved. Trimming cost V 0 bases and J 2 bases, with 9 bases left between them. The CDR3 extends over 14 amino acids. CDR1 is SGHRS and CDR2 is YFSETQ in the germline V gene. The CDR3: CASSLATGTYEQYF. CDR3 in DNA: TGCGCCAGCAGCTTGGCGACGGGTACCTACGAGCAGTACTTC.

This clone has only one observation. The chain joins TRBV5-4 to TRBJ1-6; 8 nucleotides line up with TRBD1. The V gene's germline CDR1 is SGHNT and CDR2 YYREEE (reference sequence). The CDR3 totals 13 residues. V shed 4 bases, J shed 10 bases, and the junction held 4 bases outside the gene matches. The CDR3 nucleotides read TGTGCCAGCAGCCAAGACAGGGGATCACCCCTCCACTTT. It yields the protein CASSQDRGSPLHF.

The sample holds one count of this clone. The chain links TRBV2 to TRBJ1-1; TRBD1 might be the D (5 bases). Trimming shortened V by 4 bases and J by 5 bases, and 20 bases separated the two germline ends. The CDR3 is 16 amino acids. Germline-derived CDR1 and CDR2 are SNHLY and FYNNEI. CDR3 amino acids: CASSATGPGYGTEAFF. The CDR3 region has the DNA TGTGCCAGCAGTGCCACGGGACCGGGATATGGTACTGAAGCTTTCTTT. Complete variable domain (other parts from reference TRBV2 and TRBJ1-1): EPEVTQTPSHQVTQMGQEVILRCVPISNHLYFYWYRQILGQKVEFLVSFYNNEISEKSEIFDDQFSVERPDGSNFTLKIRSTKLEDSAMYFCASSATGPGYGTEAFFGQGTRLTVV.

V usage is TRBV19 and J usage is TRBJ1-6; D is undetermined. Trimming left V 3 bases short and J 3 bases short, with 6 bases between. This CDR3 is built from 14 residues. CDR1 and CDR2 (germline): LNHDA, SQIVND (reference sequence). The CDR3, as DNA: TGTGCCAGTAGTATGGCAGGCTATAATTCACCCCTCCACTTT. Encoded protein: CASSMAGYNSPLHF.

The DNA of the CDR3 is TGCAGTGCCGAGTGGAATTTCGAGCAGTACTTC. This translates into CSAEWNFEQYF. This sequence joins TRBV20-1 and TRBJ2-7; D call uncertain. Trimming took 6 bases from V and 6 from J, leaving 12 bases between them. Germline V gene sequence: CDR1 DFQATT, CDR2 SNEGSKA (reference sequence). The CDR3 has 11 amino acids.

The gene calls are TRBV4-1 and TRBJ2-7, with D possibly being TRBD2 (6 bases). CDR3 length: 14 amino acids. Trimming removed 4 bases from V and 5 bases from J, with 15 bases in between. The germline gives CDR1 MGHRA, CDR2 YSYEKL. This CDR3 is CASSRYWEENEQYF. The CDR3, as DNA: TGCGCCAGCAGCCGGTACTGGGAGGAGAACGAGCAGTACTTC.

The rearrangement uses TRBV7-2 and TRBJ2-7, with D possibly TRBD1 on 5 matching bases. V dropped 5 bases and J dropped 0 bases, with 11 bases sitting between them. The CDR3 sequence is 14 residues long. Germline CDR1 and CDR2: SGHTA and FQGNSA. CDR3 DNA sequence: TGTGCCAGCAGCACTGGACACGTCTCCTACGAGCAGTACTTC. It is translated as CASSTGHVSYEQYF. The complete variable domain, with remaining parts taken from reference TRBV7-2 and TRBJ2-7, reads GAGVSQSPSNKVTEKGKDVELRCDPISGHTALYWYRQSLGQGLEFLIYFQGNSAPDKSGLPSDRFSAERTGGSVSTLTIQRTQQEDSAVYLCASSTGHVSYEQYFGPGTRLTVT.

J is TRBJ2-7 and V is TRBV7-9, with TRBD2 identical over 15 bases. The CDR3 runs 17 residues. The germline V gene has CDR1 SEHNR and CDR2 FQNEAQ (reference sequence). Losses at the gene ends were 1 base for V and 5 bases for J; bases not matched to a gene: 6. CDR3 sequence reads: CASSLVRGLAGGNEQYF. The CDR3 DNA sequence: TGTGCCAGCAGCTTAGTTCGGGGACTAGCGGGAGGCAACGAGCAGTACTTC.

V usage is TRBV6-1 and J usage is TRBJ1-5; D uncertain. The CDR3 totals 15 residues. V dropped 4 bases and J dropped 0 bases, with 10 bases sitting between them. Germline CDR1 is MNHNS and CDR2 is SASEGT. CDR3 residues: CASSVQDYSNQPQHF. Written as DNA, the CDR3 is TGTGCCAGCAGTGTACAAGATTATAGCAATCAGCCCCAGCATTTT.

This clone appeared a few times. This may arise from a read error, as a much more abundant clone is one base away. Additional DNA sequences in this sample encode the identical CDR3. CDR3: CAWSNSNQPQHF. In DNA, the CDR3 is TGTGCCTGGAGTAACAGCAATCAGCCCCAGCATTTT. The chain joins TRBV30 to TRBJ1-5; no definite D call. CDR1 and CDR2 (germline): GTSNPN, SVGIG (reference sequence). CDR3 length: 12 amino acids. V lost 2 bases and J 1 base, leaving 3 bases between the germline ends.

Of note for this clone: This may stem from a read error, because a much larger clone lies one nucleotide away. This chain joins TRBV29-1 and TRBJ2-7; 8 positions agree with TRBD1. The length of the CDR3 is 15 residues. The germline CDR1 and CDR2 sequences are SQVTM and ANQGSEA. The V segment lost 1 base and the J segment 9 bases; nucleotides outside the gene matches: 14. The CDR3 region has the DNA TGCAGCGTTGAAGGTCTACAGGGGGTTTCGGACGGGCAGTACTTC. Translated: CSVEGLQGVSDGQYF.

The V gene is TRBV13, the J gene TRBJ2-3, with a weak D call TRBD1 (6 bases). Germline-derived CDR1 and CDR2 are PRHDT and FYEKMQ (reference sequence). Trimming cost V 5 bases and J 3 bases, with 9 bases left between them. The CDR3 has 13 amino acids. The CDR3 DNA reads TGTGCCAGCAGCCATACAGGGACAGATACGCAGTATTTT. This gives the protein CASSHTGTDTQYF.

This clone was picked up many times. The V gene is TRBV6-1, the J gene TRBJ2-7, with D maybe TRBD1 (6 bases). V dropped 3 bases and J dropped 0 bases, with 9 bases sitting between them. Germline V lookup: CDR1 MNHNS, CDR2 SASEGT. CDR3 length equals 14 residues. CDR3 nucleotides: TGTGCCAGCAGTGATACAGGGAGCTCCTACGAGCAGTACTTC. This codes for CASSDTGSSYEQYF.

The rearrangement joins TRBV30 to TRBJ1-1, with TRBD1 as a possible D gene (6 bases). Germline V gives CDR1 GTSNPN, CDR2 SVGIG (reference sequence). Trimming stripped 5 bases from V and 7 bases from J, with 14 bases between. CDR3 length equals 12 residues. This CDR3 is CAWAGQFDEAFF. The DNA for the CDR3 is TGTGCCTGGGCTGGACAGTTTGATGAAGCTTTCTTT.

There are a few counts of this clone. The CDR3 loop reads CAWNLRGDTEAFF. The CDR3 region has the DNA TGTGCCTGGAATCTCCGAGGGGACACTGAAGCTTTCTTT. The chain combines TRBV30 with TRBJ1-1; tentative D call: TRBD1 (5 bases). The CDR3 is 13 residues long. V lost 4 bases and J lost 3, with 12 bases in between. Germline V CDR1 and CDR2: GTSNPN, SVGIG (reference sequence).

CDR3 nucleotides: TGTGCCAGCAGTTTGCTGGACAGGTTAAATGAAAAACTGTTTTTT. Translating it yields CASSLLDRLNEKLFF. The V and J genes are TRBV28 and TRBJ1-4; 7 positions agree with TRBD1. V was pared by 3 bases and J by 5 bases, with 6 bases of the junction left unmatched. Germline V lookup: CDR1 MDHEN, CDR2 SYDVKM. The CDR3 contains 15 residues.